Each of the 3 T cell receptor beta chains below was sequenced from the same sample in a study of T cell clonality in common variable immunodeficiency. The protocol was immunoSEQ multiplex PCR, while the TCRdb copy is restricted to in-frame clones and leaves out a portion. This sample includes approximately 40,000 clones with no singletons; its ten biggest clones take up over 9%. Sequenced material: peripheral blood mononuclear cells. The source is a person between 18 and 69 years old in good health.

This clone appeared many times. The DNA ends 3 residues before the CDR3 does, and the rest of the CDR3 is filled in from the germline J gene. V and J are TRBV2 and TRBJ2-3; D is perhaps TRBD2 (7 bases). Germline CDR1 is SNHLY and CDR2 is FYNNEI. The CDR3 loop spans 17 amino acids. The ends were cut back, 11 bases at V and 0 bases at J, with 24 bases in the middle. The sequenced CDR3 bases are TGTGCCGCTTCGGCGGGGGCTTATTTAAGGAGCACAGATACG. Encoded protein: CAASAGAYLRSTDT. The full CDR3 reads CAASAGAYLRSTDTQYF.

In the case of this clone: The read terminates 3 residues ahead of where the CDR3 ends, so the germline J gene completes it. The V call is TRBV30, the J call TRBJ1-2; D call uncertain. The CDR3 runs 13 residues. From germline, CDR1 is GTSNPN and CDR2 SVGIG (reference sequence). This CDR3 is CAWTGPAADTYTF. Incomplete CDR3 DNA: TGTGCCTGGACCGGACCAGCGGCAGATACC.

This clone was detected only a few times. A clone one base away is much larger, so this may be a read error. Sequencing ends 3 residues short of the CDR3 end; the germline J gene provides the rest. The V gene is TRBV18, the J gene TRBJ2-2; D gene unclear. Germline CDR1 reads KGHSH; CDR2 reads LQKENI. This CDR3 has 14 amino acids. The DNA read from the CDR3 is TGTGCCAGCTCACCACAGGGCACCGATTCACCG. Translation gives CASSPQGTDSP. The full CDR3 protein reads CASSPQGTDSPLFF. Full variable domain (missing parts from reference TRBV18 and TRBJ2-2): NAGVMQNPRHLVRRRGQEARLRCSPMKGHSHVYWYRQLPEEGLKFMVYLQKENIIDESGMPKERFSAEFPKEGPSILRIQQVVRGDSAAYFCASSPQGTDSPLFFGEGSRLTVL.